The 23 T cell receptor beta chains in this list originate from one sample, sequenced in a study of OX40 agonist ivuxolimab in advanced cancers. Generated by immunoSEQ multiplex PCR, the TCRdb table keeps only in-frame clones and is missing some. The sample holds about 50,000 clones, around nine tenths seen once. The material sequenced was CD4+ or CD8+ T cells sorted from blood, taken in a trial of the OX40 agonist ivuxolimab. These receptors all stem from an adult with an advanced solid tumor such as melanoma, head and neck, liver or kidney cancer.

The V gene is TRBV6-5, the J gene TRBJ2-7; D is perhaps TRBD2 (6 bases). Trimming left V 4 bases short and J 2 bases short, with 15 bases between. Germline V gives CDR1 MNHEY, CDR2 SVGAGI. CDR3 length: 15 residues. The CDR3 sequence is CASSSIKRATYEQYF. CDR3 coding DNA: TGTGCCAGCAGTTCTATTAAGCGGGCCACCTACGAGCAGTACTTC.

This clone was seen only once. The chain has TRBV13 and TRBJ2-3; no firm D call. V gave up 6 bases and J gave up 6 bases, with 13 bases separating them. Germline loops: CDR1 PRHDT, CDR2 FYEKMQ (reference sequence). This CDR3 is 13 amino acids long. DNA of the CDR3: TGTGCCAGCAGTCCCGGTTCGATCGATACGCAGTATTTT. This gives the protein CASSPGSIDTQYF.

This clone has just one count. The gene calls are TRBV18 and TRBJ2-3; possible D gene TRBD2, 6 bases. Trimming cost V 3 bases and J 4 bases, with 11 bases left between them. The CDR3 length is 14 residues. CDR1 is KGHSH, CDR2 LQKENI, per germline. CDR3 amino acids: CASSPGGYADTQYF. DNA for the CDR3: TGTGCCAGCTCACCCGGGGGTTATGCAGATACGCAGTATTTT.

A single count supports this clone. The genes are TRBV27 and TRBJ1-1; no definite D call. The germline CDR1 and CDR2 sequences are MNHEY and SMNVEV (reference sequence). The germline V and J ends were trimmed by 5 bases and 5 bases, with 12 bases remaining between them. This CDR3 contains 13 residues. Here the CDR3 reads CASSRALQTEAFF. CDR3 nucleotide sequence: TGTGCCAGCAGTCGAGCCCTTCAGACTGAAGCTTTCTTT.

CDR3 coding DNA: TGTGCCAGCAGAGGGGGACAGGCAACCTACGAGCAGTACTTC. It specifies CASRGGQATYEQYF. V gene TRBV6-6 combines with J gene TRBJ2-7; 8 positions match TRBD1. J was trimmed by 2 bases and V by 6 bases; bases with no gene match: 6. Germline loops: CDR1 MNHNY, CDR2 SVGAGI (reference sequence). This CDR3 is 14 amino acids long.

The rearrangement links TRBV27 to TRBJ2-5; tentatively, D is TRBD2 (5 bases). The CDR3 is 12 amino acids. Germline CDR1 MNHEY, CDR2 SMNVEV (reference sequence). V shed 3 bases and J shed 5 bases, with 7 bases lying between them. CDR3 loop: CASSFRGETQYF. CDR3 DNA sequence: TGTGCCAGCAGTTTTCGCGGGGAGACCCAGTACTTC.

This clone occurred once. CDR3 DNA: TGTGCCAGCAGACTCGACAGATACTTGAACACTGAAGCTTTCTTT. This translates into CASRLDRYLNTEAFF. The chain is built from TRBV6-5 and TRBJ1-1; tentatively, D is TRBD1 (5 bases). Per the germline V gene, CDR1 is MNHEY and CDR2 is SVGAGI. Trimming took 6 bases from V and 0 from J, leaving 14 bases between them. This CDR3 contains 15 residues.

V usage is TRBV7-8 and J usage is TRBJ2-7; D gene ambiguous. The V end was cut by 2 bases, the J end by 5 bases, with 19 bases between. The CDR3 loop spans 16 amino acids. Per the germline V gene, CDR1 is SGHVS and CDR2 is FQNEAQ. The CDR3 DNA reads as TGTGCCAGCAGCTTACCCGCCAGGTTTGGTTCTCACGAGCAGTACTTC. Encoded protein: CASSLPARFGSHEQYF.

Only one count was recorded for this clone. The chain recombines TRBV11-1 with TRBJ2-7; D is perhaps TRBD1 (6 bases). CDR3 length: 13 amino acids. Germline V gene sequence: CDR1 SGHAT, CDR2 FQDESV (reference sequence). Trimming left V 2 bases short and J 6 bases short, with 11 bases between. CDR3 amino acids: CASSLYGGVEQYF. In DNA form, the CDR3 reads TGTGCCAGCAGCTTATATGGGGGCGTCGAGCAGTACTTC. The full variable domain, rest sourced from reference TRBV11-1 and TRBJ2-7, is EAEVAQSPRYKITEKSQAVAFWCDPISGHATLYWYRQILGQGPELLVQFQDESVVDDSQLPKDRFSAERLKGVDSTLKIQPAELGDSAMYLCASSLYGGVEQYFGPGTRLTVT.

The rearrangement joins TRBV6-6 to TRBJ2-2, with 10 nucleotides matching TRBD1. Trimming took 6 bases from V and 3 from J; bases not matched to a gene: 7. Germline CDR1 is MNHNY and CDR2 is SVGAGI (reference sequence). The CDR3 is made up of 16 amino acids. The CDR3, as DNA: TGTGCCAGCAGCCCCGGGACAGGGGTAGACACCGGGGAGCTGTTTTTT. This translates into CASSPGTGVDTGELFF.

This clone was counted a single time. This sequence joins TRBV7-9 and TRBJ1-2; D gene ambiguous. Germline V gene data show CDR1 as SEHNR and CDR2 as FQNEAQ (reference sequence). The length of the CDR3 is 13 residues. The V end was cut by 2 bases, the J end by 7 bases, with 11 bases between. CDR3 loop: CASSLRSASGYTF. In DNA, the CDR3 is TGTGCCAGCAGCTTAAGGAGCGCGTCTGGCTACACCTTC.

In its sample, this clone is medium-sized. The chain carries TRBV6-1 and TRBJ1-1; D remains ambiguous. Trimming shortened V by 4 bases and J by 5 bases, and 11 bases separated the two germline ends. This CDR3 contains 13 residues. Germline values: CDR1 MNHNS, CDR2 SASEGT. The CDR3 sequence is CASSVDVGTEAFF. The CDR3 region has the DNA TGTGCCAGCAGTGTTGATGTGGGGACTGAAGCTTTCTTT.

The J gene is TRBJ2-1, the V gene TRBV10-3; possibly TRBD2 for D (6 bases). The V end was cut by 4 bases, the J end by 6 bases, with 19 bases between. This CDR3 spans 16 amino acids. The V gene's germline CDR1 is ENHRY and CDR2 SYGVKD. For the CDR3, the DNA is TGTGCCATCAGTGCCAACCGGGAGCCCCCTTCCAATGAGCAGTTCTTC. This gives the protein CAISANREPPSNEQFF.

CDR3 nucleotides: TGTGCCAGCAGCCAAGAGGTCGTCGCTAGCGGAAGAACTAGCACAGATACGCAGTATTTT. It is translated as CASSQEVVASGRTSTDTQYF. The rearrangement links TRBV4-2 to TRBJ2-3, with 7 bases lining up with TRBD2. CDR1 and CDR2 (germline): LGHNA, YNFKEQ. After removal of 0 bases from V and 0 bases from J, the junction contained 15 bases not matched to a gene. The CDR3 is 20 amino acids.

The chain combines TRBV11-2 with TRBJ2-1; D gene ambiguous. Germline V gives CDR1 SGHAT, CDR2 FQNNGV. CDR3 length: 11 amino acids. Trimming stripped 5 bases from V and 12 bases from J, with 11 bases between. This CDR3 is CASSEGLAQFF. The CDR3, as DNA: TGTGCCAGCAGCGAAGGTCTTGCGCAGTTCTTC.

J is TRBJ1-2 and V is TRBV4-2; D is undetermined. V was pared by 0 bases and J by 3 bases, with 8 bases between. The CDR3 is 14 residues long. CDR1 and CDR2 (germline): LGHNA, YNFKEQ. The CDR3 sequence is CASSQDNIDYGYTF. The CDR3, as DNA: TGTGCCAGCAGCCAAGATAATATTGACTATGGCTACACCTTC.

This clone came up a few times. The J gene is TRBJ2-2, the V gene TRBV19; D might be TRBD1 or TRBD2, each matching 5 bases. The germline gives CDR1 LNHDA, CDR2 SQIVND (reference sequence). The CDR3 loop spans 14 amino acids. V dropped 7 bases and J dropped 5 bases, with 14 bases sitting between them. The DNA of the CDR3 is TGTGCCAGTACTGAGGGACCACTAACCGGGGAGCTGTTTTTT. Translation: CASTEGPLTGELFF.

The CDR3: CASSPGTSGNNEQFF. For the CDR3, the DNA is TGTGCCAGCAGCCCCGGGACTAGCGGCAACAATGAGCAGTTCTTC. This chain joins TRBV7-9 and TRBJ2-1, with TRBD2 matching 11 bases. CDR3 length equals 15 residues. Trimming cost V 5 bases and J 5 bases; bases outside gene matches: 5. Germline V CDR1 and CDR2: SEHNR, FQNEAQ (reference sequence).

J is TRBJ2-3 and V is TRBV7-8; D not certain. This CDR3 has 12 amino acids. Germline CDR1 is SGHVS and CDR2 is FQNEAQ. V gave up 7 bases and J gave up 6 bases, with 11 bases separating them. The CDR3 DNA follows: TGTGCCAGCACCAAACAGCCGGATACGCAGTATTTT. Protein: CASTKQPDTQYF.

The chain combines TRBV27 with TRBJ2-7; D gene unclear. Between the trimmed V and J ends, which lost 6 bases and 0 bases, there was a span of 12 bases. Germline assignment: CDR1 MNHEY and CDR2 SMNVEV (reference sequence). CDR3 length equals 14 residues. CDR3 DNA: TGTGCCAGCAGATTTACAGTACACTCCTACGAGCAGTACTTC. Residues: CASRFTVHSYEQYF.

The V gene is TRBV6-1, the J gene TRBJ1-5, with D perhaps TRBD1 (5 bases). Germline values: CDR1 MNHNS, CDR2 SASEGT. V lost 6 bases to trimming and J lost 5 bases, with 17 bases between them. The CDR3 has 15 amino acids. CDR3 region: CASSSMTVGDQPQHF. The CDR3 DNA follows: TGTGCCAGCAGCTCTATGACGGTGGGGGATCAGCCCCAGCATTTT.

The CDR3 bases are TGCGCCAGCAGCTTGGATCCGGGGGGCAATGAAAAACTGTTTTTT. Its protein is CASSLDPGGNEKLFF. The gene calls are TRBV5-1 and TRBJ1-4; a weak D match, TRBD1 (6 bases). V dropped 0 bases and J dropped 5 bases, with 11 bases sitting between them. The CDR3 is 15 residues long. Germline V lookup: CDR1 SGHRS, CDR2 YFSETQ.

The chain combines TRBV11-3 with TRBJ2-2, with TRBD1 matching over 10 bases. Germline lookup yields CDR1 SGHNT and CDR2 YENEEA. V lost 5 bases and J lost 4; bases outside the gene matches: 4. The CDR3 runs 15 residues. The CDR3 region has the DNA TGTGCCAGCAGCCCGTGGACAGGGGGCACCGGGGAGCTGTTTTTT. Amino acids: CASSPWTGGTGELFF.